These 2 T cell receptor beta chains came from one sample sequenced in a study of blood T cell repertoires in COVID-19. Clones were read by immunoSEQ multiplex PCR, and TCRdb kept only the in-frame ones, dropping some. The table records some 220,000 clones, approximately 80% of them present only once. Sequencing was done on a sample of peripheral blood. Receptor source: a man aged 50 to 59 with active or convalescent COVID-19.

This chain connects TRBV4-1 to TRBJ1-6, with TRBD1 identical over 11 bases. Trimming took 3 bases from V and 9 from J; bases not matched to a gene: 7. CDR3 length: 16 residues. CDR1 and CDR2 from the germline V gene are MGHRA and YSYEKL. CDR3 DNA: TGCGCCAGCAGCCAGGGGACAGGGGGTTACGGTTCACCCCTCCACTTT. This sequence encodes CASSQGTGGYGSPLHF.

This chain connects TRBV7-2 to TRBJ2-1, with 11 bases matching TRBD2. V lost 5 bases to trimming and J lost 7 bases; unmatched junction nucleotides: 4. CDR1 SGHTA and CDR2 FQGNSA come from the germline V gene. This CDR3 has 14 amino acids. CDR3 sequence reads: CASSPGLAVNEQFF. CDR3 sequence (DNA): TGTGCCAGCAGCCCGGGACTAGCGGTTAATGAGCAGTTCTTC.